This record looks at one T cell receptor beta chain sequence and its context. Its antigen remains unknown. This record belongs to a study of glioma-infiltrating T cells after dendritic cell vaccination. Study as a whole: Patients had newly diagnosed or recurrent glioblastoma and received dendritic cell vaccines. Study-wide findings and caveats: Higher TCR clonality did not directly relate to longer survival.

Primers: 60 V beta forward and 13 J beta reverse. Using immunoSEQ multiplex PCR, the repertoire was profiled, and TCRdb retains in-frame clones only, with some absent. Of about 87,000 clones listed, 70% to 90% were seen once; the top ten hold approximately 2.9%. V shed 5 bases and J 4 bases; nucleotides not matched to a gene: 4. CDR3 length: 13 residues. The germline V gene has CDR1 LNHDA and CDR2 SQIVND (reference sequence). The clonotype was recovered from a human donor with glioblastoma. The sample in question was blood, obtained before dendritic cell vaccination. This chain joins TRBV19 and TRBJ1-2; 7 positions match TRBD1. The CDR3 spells CASSETGSYGYTF. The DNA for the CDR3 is TGTGCCAGTAGTGAGACAGGGAGCTATGGCTACACCTTC.